The 10 T cell receptor beta chains below come from one sample, sequenced in a study of blood T cell repertoires in COVID-19. Generated by immunoSEQ multiplex PCR, the TCRdb table keeps only in-frame clones and is missing some. The sample has approximately 61,000 clones, around 77% seen once; the top ten hold less than 25%. Material for sequencing was peripheral blood. These receptors were obtained from a man at least 80 years old with active or convalescent COVID-19.

The J gene is TRBJ2-7, the V gene TRBV15, with 10 bases that match TRBD1. The junction had 9 bases not matched to a gene; V was cut back by 3 bases and J by 7 bases. This CDR3 spans 15 amino acids. Germline-derived CDR1 and CDR2 are LNHNV and YYDKDF (reference sequence). DNA for the CDR3: TGTGCCACCAGCAGTGGGACAGGGGATTTTGATGAGCAGTACTTC. It specifies CATSSGTGDFDEQYF.

The V gene is TRBV28, the J gene TRBJ2-7, with D perhaps TRBD2 (6 bases). The V and J ends lost 7 bases and 4 bases respectively, with 17 bases between them. The germline V gene encodes CDR1 MDHEN and CDR2 SYDVKM. CDR3 length: 14 amino acids. The CDR3 reads CASKPGTLEYEQYF. CDR3 DNA: TGTGCCAGCAAACCCGGGACTCTAGAATACGAGCAGTACTTC. The full variable domain, rest sourced from reference TRBV28 and TRBJ2-7, is DVKVTQSSRYLVKRTGEKVFLECVQDMDHENMFWYRQDPGLGLRLIYFSYDVKMKEKGDIPEGYSVSREKKERFSLILESASTNQTSMYLCASKPGTLEYEQYFGPGTRLTVT.

The V call is TRBV3-1 (or the pseudogene TRBV3-2), the J call TRBJ2-1, with 9 bases fitting TRBD1. The CDR3 consists of 17 residues. V was pared by 0 bases and J by 3 bases, with 6 bases of the junction left unmatched. Germline V gene data show CDR1 as LGHDT and CDR2 as YNNKEL (reference sequence). CDR3 DNA: TGTGCCAGCAGCCAAGATACAGGGGGCGGAATCTACAATGAGCAGTTCTTC. Amino acid sequence: CASSQDTGGGIYNEQFF.

J is TRBJ1-6 and V is TRBV5-1, with 9 bases matching TRBD1. Germline V gives CDR1 SGHRS, CDR2 YFSETQ. J lost 5 bases, V lost 4 bases, and 4 bases had no gene match. There are 15 residues in the CDR3. As DNA, the CDR3 is TGCGCCAGCAGCCGACAGGGGGTAGATAATTCACCCCTCCACTTT. Its translation is CASSRQGVDNSPLHF. Full variable domain (remainder filled in from reference TRBV5-1 and TRBJ1-6): KAGVTQTPRYLIKTRGQQVTLSCSPISGHRSVSWYQQTPGQGLQFLFEYFSETQRNKGNFPGRFSGRQFSNSRSEMNVSTLELGDSALYLCASSRQGVDNSPLHFGNGTRLTVT.

The rearrangement uses TRBV5-4 and TRBJ1-2; 11 nucleotides agree with TRBD1. The CDR3 is 15 amino acids. CDR1 SGHNT and CDR2 YYREEE come from the germline V gene (reference sequence). The trim removed 0 bases at V and 5 bases at J, leaving 3 bases unmatched. The CDR3 nucleotides read TGTGCCAGCAGCTTGGACGGACAGGGGGCTTATGGCTACACCTTC. It codes for CASSLDGQGAYGYTF. Full variable domain (missing parts from reference TRBV5-4 and TRBJ1-2): ETGVTQSPTHLIKTRGQQVTLRCSSQSGHNTVSWYQQALGQGPQFIFQYYREEENGRGNFPPRFSGLQFPNYSSELNVNALELDDSALYLCASSLDGQGAYGYTFGSGTRLTVV.

V is TRBV5-1 and J is TRBJ2-3; 11 bases align to TRBD2. CDR3 length: 16 amino acids. V trimming: 0 bases; J trimming: 4 bases; junction bases outside the gene matches: 4. Per the germline V gene, CDR1 is SGHRS and CDR2 is YFSETQ. CDR3: CASSLGSGGAADTQYF. CDR3 DNA: TGCGCCAGCAGCTTGGGTAGCGGGGGGGCCGCAGATACGCAGTATTTT.

The V call is TRBV13, the J call TRBJ2-7; 8 bases map to TRBD1. Germline assignment: CDR1 PRHDT and CDR2 FYEKMQ (reference sequence). With 5 bases clipped from V and 4 bases from J, the junction kept 7 bases outside the gene matches. This CDR3 has 14 residues. The CDR3 DNA reads TGTGCCAGCAGCCTCCGGGGACAGGTGTACGAGCAGTACTTC. Translation: CASSLRGQVYEQYF.

The count of this clone is one. The chain couples TRBV6-2 or TRBV6-3 to TRBJ2-7; 7 bases match TRBD2. The ends lost 5 bases at V and 2 bases at J; junction bases unmatched: 21. This CDR3 comprises 19 residues. CDR1 and CDR2 (germline): MNHEY, SVGEGT. CDR3 region: CASSTRQYELATKAYEQYF. The CDR3 DNA reads as TGTGCCAGCAGTACTAGACAGTACGAACTAGCGACTAAAGCCTACGAGCAGTACTTC.

The chain is built from TRBV5-1 and TRBJ2-7, with a tentative D call TRBD1 (6 bases). Germline V gives CDR1 SGHRS, CDR2 YFSETQ. The V gene lost 2 bases and the J gene lost 0 bases, with 12 bases spanning the gap. The CDR3 covers 15 residues. The CDR3 DNA reads as TGCGCCAGCAGCTTAGCAGGGGAGCTCTCCTACGAGCAGTACTTC. It specifies CASSLAGELSYEQYF.

This sequence joins TRBV3-1 (or the pseudogene TRBV3-2) and TRBJ1-4, with a possible D match to TRBD1 (6 bases). This CDR3 spans 13 amino acids. The germline CDR1 and CDR2 sequences are LGHDT and YNNKEL (reference sequence). Trimming took 7 bases from V and 0 from J, leaving 6 bases between them. DNA for the CDR3: TGTGCCAGCAACAGGGCAACTAATGAAAAACTGTTTTTT. Translated: CASNRATNEKLFF.